The 23 T cell receptor beta chains reported below all come from one sample, sequenced in a study of blood T cell repertoires in COVID-19. The assay was immunoSEQ multiplex PCR, and TCRdb's table has in-frame clones only and misses some. The data show some 120,000 clones, roughly 90% seen once. The sample consisted of peripheral blood. These TCRs come from a middle-aged man with COVID-19, enrolled during active disease.

The chain recombines TRBV7-9 with TRBJ2-5; 10 positions match TRBD2. Trimming took 1 base from V and 2 from J; bases not matched to a gene: 13. This CDR3 has 19 residues. Germline V gives CDR1 SEHNR, CDR2 FQNEAQ (reference sequence). CDR3 amino acids: CASSLDRASGRGWQETQYF. CDR3 in DNA: TGTGCCAGCAGCTTAGATCGGGCTAGCGGGAGAGGTTGGCAAGAGACCCAGTACTTC.

In nucleotides, the CDR3 is TGTGCCAGCAGCCCCGGTCCGATAGCAAATACGCAGTATTTT. Residues: CASSPGPIANTQYF. The genes are TRBV11-3 and TRBJ2-3; D remains ambiguous. This CDR3 has 14 amino acids. Germline V gene sequence: CDR1 SGHNT, CDR2 YENEEA. Trimming removed 5 bases from V and 7 bases from J, with 16 bases in between.

The V gene is TRBV13, the J gene TRBJ2-2; 12 nucleotides match TRBD2. CDR3 length: 15 residues. The V segment lost 6 bases and the J segment 3 bases; nucleotides outside the gene matches: 2. The germline CDR1 and CDR2 sequences are PRHDT and FYEKMQ (reference sequence). CDR3: CASSRLAGDTGELFF. The CDR3 DNA sequence: TGTGCCAGCAGTCGACTAGCGGGAGACACCGGGGAGCTGTTTTTT. The whole variable domain, remainder taken from reference TRBV13 and TRBJ2-2, is AAGVIQSPRHLIKEKRETATLKCYPIPRHDTVYWYQQGPGQDPQFLISFYEKMQSDKGSIPDRFSAQQFSDYHSELNMSSLELGDSALYFCASSRLAGDTGELFFGEGSRLTVL.

This rearrangement joins TRBV2 to TRBJ2-5; 10 bases align to TRBD2. The CDR3 has 15 amino acids. The trim removed 6 bases at V and 0 bases at J, leaving 4 bases unmatched. The germline V gene encodes CDR1 SNHLY and CDR2 FYNNEI. The CDR3 bases are TGTGCCAGCAGAGCGACTAGCGGGTACCAAGAGACCCAGTACTTC. Amino acids: CASRATSGYQETQYF. Filled out from reference TRBV2 and TRBJ2-5, the complete variable domain reads EPEVTQTPSHQVTQMGQEVILRCVPISNHLYFYWYRQILGQKVEFLVSFYNNEISEKSEIFDDQFSVERPDGSNFTLKIRSTKLEDSAMYFCASRATSGYQETQYFGPGTRLLVL.

This chain joins TRBV6-2 or TRBV6-3 and TRBJ2-5, with 12 nucleotides matching TRBD1. CDR1 and CDR2 (germline): MNHEY, SVGEGT. CDR3 size: 16 residues. The ends lost 4 bases at V and 5 bases at J; junction bases unmatched: 8. The CDR3 DNA reads TGTGCCAGCAGTTTTTCTGGGACAGGGGGCTACGAGACCCAGTACTTC. It yields the protein CASSFSGTGGYETQYF.

The chain uses TRBV19 and TRBJ2-7; 7 positions agree with TRBD1. The CDR3 is 15 amino acids. V was clipped by 4 bases and J by 2 bases; unmatched bases: 8. Germline CDR1 and CDR2: LNHDA and SQIVND (reference sequence). The DNA of the CDR3 is TGTGCCAGTAGTACCCCAAGGGGGCTGGCCTACGAGCAGTACTTC. It yields the protein CASSTPRGLAYEQYF.

V and J are TRBV4-1 and TRBJ2-7; 8 bases line up with TRBD1. The CDR3 loop spans 15 amino acids. V lost 0 bases to trimming and J lost 3 bases; unmatched junction nucleotides: 4. Germline loops: CDR1 MGHRA, CDR2 YSYEKL. The CDR3 nucleotides are TGCGCCAGCAGCCAAGATAGGACAGGGTTCTACGAGCAGTACTTC. It specifies CASSQDRTGFYEQYF.

The chain is built from TRBV2 and TRBJ1-4, with no clear D. The CDR3 has 14 residues. V lost 3 bases and J lost 8, with 13 bases in between. Germline V gene data show CDR1 as SNHLY and CDR2 as FYNNEI. In DNA, the CDR3 is TGTGCCAGCAGTGAGGTCTTTACGGGGGAAAAACTGTTTTTT. This encodes CASSEVFTGEKLFF.

V is TRBV10-3 and J is TRBJ2-2; D is possibly TRBD1 (5 bases). Trimming stripped 5 bases from V and 6 bases from J, with 13 bases between. The CDR3 length is 14 residues. The germline gives CDR1 ENHRY, CDR2 SYGVKD. The CDR3 sequence is CAISFSGSAGELFF. The CDR3 nucleotides are TGTGCCATCAGTTTCTCAGGGTCGGCCGGGGAGCTGTTTTTT.

This chain joins TRBV28 and TRBJ2-3; 7 bases fit TRBD1. V was clipped by 7 bases and J by 3 bases; unmatched bases: 7. From germline, CDR1 is MDHEN and CDR2 SYDVKM. The CDR3 spans 14 residues. DNA for the CDR3: TGTGCCAGCATGTCAGGGGGTGCGACAGATACGCAGTATTTT. It translates to CASMSGGATDTQYF.

The chain is built from TRBV19 and TRBJ1-1; no firm D call. With 7 bases removed from V and 5 bases from J, the gap between germline ends came to 8 bases. CDR3 size: 11 residues. Per the germline V gene, CDR1 is LNHDA and CDR2 is SQIVND (reference sequence). The CDR3 reads CASKSRTEAFF. The DNA of the CDR3 is TGTGCCAGTAAATCGAGGACTGAAGCTTTCTTT.

The V gene is TRBV15, the J gene TRBJ2-3; D might be TRBD2 (6 bases). Germline-derived CDR1 and CDR2 are LNHNV and YYDKDF (reference sequence). The germline V and J ends were trimmed by 8 bases and 5 bases, with 14 bases remaining between them. This CDR3 region has 13 residues. The CDR3 spells CATARDLLDTQYF. DNA of the CDR3: TGTGCCACCGCGCGGGACTTATTAGATACGCAGTATTTT. Supplemented by reference TRBV15 and TRBJ2-3, the full variable domain reads DAMVIQNPRYQVTQFGKPVTLSCSQTLNHNVMYWYQQKSSQAPKLLFHYYDKDFNNEADTPDNFQSRRPNTSFCFLDIRSPGLGDTAMYLCATARDLLDTQYFGPGTRLTVL.

The V call is TRBV27, the J call TRBJ1-5; D not certain. The germline V gene encodes CDR1 MNHEY and CDR2 SMNVEV (reference sequence). The CDR3 has 12 amino acids. With 4 bases removed from V and 6 bases from J, the gap between germline ends came to 7 bases. CDR3 nucleotides: TGTGCCAGCAGTTATCACGGTCAGCCCCAGCATTTT. Translation: CASSYHGQPQHF.

The chain has TRBV7-2 and TRBJ1-1; D is possibly TRBD1 (6 bases). Deletions cut 5 bases from V and 4 bases from J, with 17 bases between. Germline CDR1 reads SGHTA; CDR2 reads FQGNSA. The CDR3 extends over 15 amino acids. The CDR3 spells CASSPIGGVGTEAFF. As DNA, the CDR3 is TGTGCCAGCAGCCCAATAGGGGGGGTAGGCACTGAAGCTTTCTTT.

V and J are TRBV9 and TRBJ2-3, with 13 bases lining up with TRBD2. Germline lookup yields CDR1 SGDLS and CDR2 YYNGEE. The CDR3 runs to 15 residues. V lost 4 bases, J lost 7 bases, and 6 bases stayed unmatched. Here the CDR3 DNA reads TGTGCCAGCAGCACGGGACTAGCGGGGTTAAATACGCAGTATTTT. Its protein is CASSTGLAGLNTQYF.

The chain employs TRBV27 and TRBJ2-7; 7 bases line up with TRBD2. Looked up from germline, CDR1 is MNHEY and CDR2 is SMNVEV (reference sequence). V shed 5 bases, J shed 3 bases, and the junction held 4 bases outside the gene matches. The CDR3 runs 13 residues. CDR3 nucleotides: TGTGCCAGCAGTAGGAGCGGGATCTACGAGCAGTACTTC. It encodes CASSRSGIYEQYF.

The J gene is TRBJ1-2, the V gene TRBV5-1; D is perhaps TRBD1 (6 bases). Per germline, CDR1 SGHRS and CDR2 YFSETQ. There are 15 residues in the CDR3. V was cut by 4 bases and J by 6 bases, with 19 bases left in between. This CDR3 is CASSLTGLLGDGYTF. The CDR3 region has the DNA TGCGCCAGCAGCCTAACAGGGCTCCTAGGCGATGGCTACACCTTC. Full variable domain (outside the CDR3, taken from reference TRBV5-1 and TRBJ1-2): KAGVTQTPRYLIKTRGQQVTLSCSPISGHRSVSWYQQTPGQGLQFLFEYFSETQRNKGNFPGRFSGRQFSNSRSEMNVSTLELGDSALYLCASSLTGLLGDGYTFGSGTRLTVV.

The chain has TRBV7-2 and TRBJ2-2; D remains ambiguous. The length of the CDR3 is 17 residues. Germline V gene sequence: CDR1 SGHTA, CDR2 FQGNSA. The ends were cut back, 3 bases at V and 0 bases at J, with 14 bases in the middle. CDR3: CASSLLGSPTNTGELFF. CDR3 nucleotide sequence: TGTGCCAGCAGCTTGTTGGGCAGCCCCACGAACACCGGGGAGCTGTTTTTT.

A remark on this clone: Because the CDR3's place on the DNA is in doubt, the DNA is left out and the CDR3 is given as listed by TCRdb. The chain is built from TRBV19 and TRBJ1-1; the table's D gene call, TRBD1, was not cross checked with the DNA. With termini counted, the CDR3 has 15 amino acids. CDR1 and CDR2 (germline): LNHDA, SQIVND (reference sequence). The CDR3 here is CASTSGQGEITEAFF.

V is TRBV30 and J is TRBJ1-1; 9 bases fit TRBD1. V trimming: 2 bases; J trimming: 4 bases; junction bases outside the gene matches: 23. The CDR3 totals 20 residues. From germline, CDR1 is GTSNPN and CDR2 SVGIG (reference sequence). CDR3 coding DNA: TGTGCCTGGAGTTTTAATCCCCGGGACAGGGAGTACGTGCGGAGCACTGAAGCTTTCTTT. Encoded protein: CAWSFNPRDREYVRSTEAFF.

About this clone: The junction departs from germline at one end; a sequencing error may be responsible. The chain employs TRBV4-3 and TRBJ2-5, with a possible D match to TRBD1 (6 bases). Germline V gives CDR1 LGHNA, CDR2 YSLEER. The CDR3 totals 16 residues. The CDR3 nucleotides are TGCGCCAGCAGCCGTGATCGGGACACCACCCAAGGGACCCAGTACTTC. As protein: CASSRDRDTTQGTQYF.

J is TRBJ1-1 and V is TRBV3-1 (or the pseudogene TRBV3-2); D remains ambiguous. CDR3 size: 13 residues. Germline loops: CDR1 LGHDT, CDR2 YNNKEL (reference sequence). V lost 0 bases to trimming and J lost 8 bases, with 10 bases between them. The CDR3 nucleotides read TGTGCCAGCAGCCAAGAGATGGGGAGGGAAGCTTTCTTT. As protein: CASSQEMGREAFF.

The CDR3 here is CASSPGQSNEKLFF. The CDR3 DNA is TGCGCCAGCAGCCCCGGACAGTCTAATGAAAAACTGTTTTTT. The genes are TRBV5-1 and TRBJ1-4, with D perhaps TRBD1 (6 bases). Trimming stripped 4 bases from V and 3 bases from J, with 10 bases between. Germline V CDR1 and CDR2: SGHRS, YFSETQ. The CDR3 runs 14 residues.